The text below deals with one TCR beta chain. Combining a sample-barcoded 5' primer with a J-beta primer mix, a second PCR ran for roughly 7 to 12 cycles. In TCRdb, the 5' RACE reads were re-called with MiXCR into one record per CDR3 protein. The sample includes hundreds of thousands of distinct CDR3 sequences, over 40% of them seen just once. This sample was included in a study of blood T cells in healthy people across ages. Overall study: Per two T cells, about one barcoded beta molecule was captured through template switching.

Sample donors were healthy Caucasian individuals that came from Russia, aged roughly 6 to 95. For every donor, a draw yielded approximately 9.8 milliliters of peripheral blood. Isolated PBMCs totaled at least 6 million in each sample. The CDR3 is made up of 14 amino acids. Germline loops: CDR1 SGHTA, CDR2 FQGNSA. J lost 2 bases, V lost 7 bases, and 7 bases had no gene match. This receptor was identified in an elderly man in good health. Sequenced: blood. The chain recombines TRBV7-2 with TRBJ2-5, with 7 positions matching TRBD2. The CDR3 loop is CASTWGGWQETQYF. CDR3 coding DNA: TGTGCCAGCACCTGGGGGGGATGGCAAGAGACCCAGTACTTC. The full variable domain, rest sourced from reference TRBV7-2 and TRBJ2-5, is GAGVSQSPSNKVTEKGKDVELRCDPISGHTALYWYRQSLGQGLEFLIYFQGNSAPDKSGLPSDRFSAERTGGSVSTLTIQRTQQEDSAVYLCASTWGGWQETQYFGPGTRLLVL.